One and the same sample provided the 29 T cell receptor beta chains below, sequenced in a study of T cell responses to AZD1222 COVID-19 vaccine. Produced via immunoSEQ multiplex PCR; TCRdb's table is partial and in-frame only. The table records some 150,000 clones, roughly 90% of them present only once. This sample comprised peripheral blood, obtained on day 0 of AZD1222 vaccination. Receptors were obtained from an adult in good health.

The gene calls are TRBV27 and TRBJ2-1; TRBD2 is a possible D gene (6 bases). Germline CDR1 reads MNHEY; CDR2 reads SMNVEV (reference sequence). The CDR3 runs 15 residues. V dropped 3 bases and J dropped 8 bases, with 17 bases sitting between them. The CDR3 region is CASSFVYPRRDEQFF. The CDR3 region has the DNA TGTGCCAGCAGTTTCGTATATCCTCGGAGGGATGAGCAGTTCTTC.

The V and J genes are TRBV6-5 and TRBJ2-5, with 8 bases matching TRBD1. This CDR3 is 13 amino acids long. V lost 6 bases, J lost 5 bases, and 5 bases stayed unmatched. From germline, CDR1 is MNHEY and CDR2 SVGAGI. Written as DNA, the CDR3 is TGTGCCAGCAGCCGGACAGGGAAGGAGACCCAGTACTTC. It translates to CASSRTGKETQYF.

This sequence joins TRBV29-1 and TRBJ2-3; possible D gene TRBD1, 7 bases. V lost 7 bases to trimming and J lost 0 bases, with 17 bases between them. This CDR3 has 15 amino acids. Germline V lookup: CDR1 SQVTM, CDR2 ANQGSEA. The CDR3: CSAARGTASTDTQYF. The CDR3 DNA is TGCAGCGCCGCCCGGGGGACAGCTAGCACAGATACGCAGTATTTT.

This chain uses TRBV20-1 with TRBJ2-7; D could derive from TRBD1 or TRBD2 (5 bases each). Germline V gives CDR1 DFQATT, CDR2 SNEGSKA (reference sequence). The CDR3 runs 11 residues. Between the trimmed V and J ends, which lost 4 bases and 2 bases, there was a span of 6 bases. CDR3: CSAMGAYEQYF. The CDR3 nucleotides are TGCAGTGCTATGGGGGCCTACGAGCAGTACTTC.

CDR3 sequence reads: CASRRQGREPQHF. CDR3 DNA sequence: TGTGCCAGCAGACGACAGGGGAGAGAGCCCCAGCATTTT. The genes are TRBV28 and TRBJ1-5; 8 bases line up with TRBD1. V lost 6 bases, J lost 8 bases, and 6 bases stayed unmatched. This CDR3 has 13 residues. Germline CDR1 is MDHEN and CDR2 is SYDVKM.

The chain uses TRBV7-3 and TRBJ2-2, with TRBD2 identical over 7 bases. CDR3 length equals 16 residues. The V gene's germline CDR1 is SGHTA and CDR2 FQGTGA. The V gene end was trimmed by 2 bases and the J gene end by 5 bases; junction bases not matched to a gene: 8. The CDR3 sequence is CASSLYGRKGTGELFF. Written as DNA, the CDR3 is TGTGCCAGCAGCTTATACGGGAGGAAGGGAACCGGGGAGCTGTTTTTT. Complete variable domain (other parts from reference TRBV7-3 and TRBJ2-2): GAGVSQTPSNKVTEKGKYVELRCDPISGHTALYWYRQSLGQGPEFLIYFQGTGAADDSGLPNDRFFAVRPEGSVSTLKIQRTERGDSAVYLCASSLYGRKGTGELFFGEGSRLTVL.

CDR3 protein: CASSVDDTPSYEQYF. CDR3 in DNA: TGTGCCAGCAGCGTAGATGACACCCCCTCCTACGAGCAGTACTTC. This chain connects TRBV9 to TRBJ2-7; D is uncertain. This CDR3 region has 15 residues. V gave up 0 bases and J gave up 0 bases, with 10 bases separating them. Germline lookup yields CDR1 SGDLS and CDR2 YYNGEE.

This rearrangement joins TRBV28 to TRBJ1-5; tentative D call: TRBD1 (5 bases). The ends were cut back, 8 bases at V and 0 bases at J, with 14 bases in the middle. The CDR3 spans 15 residues. Looked up from germline, CDR1 is MDHEN and CDR2 is SYDVKM. The CDR3 nucleotides are TGTGCCAGCCAGGGAGGGACCTATAGCAATCAGCCCCAGCATTTT. This encodes CASQGGTYSNQPQHF. The whole variable domain, filled in from reference TRBV28 and TRBJ1-5, reads DVKVTQSSRYLVKRTGEKVFLECVQDMDHENMFWYRQDPGLGLRLIYFSYDVKMKEKGDIPEGYSVSREKKERFSLILESASTNQTSMYLCASQGGTYSNQPQHFGDGTRLSIL.

The J gene is TRBJ2-1, the V gene TRBV7-8; 7 bases are shared with TRBD1. The CDR3 spans 15 residues. Germline V gene data show CDR1 as SGHVS and CDR2 as FQNEAQ. V lost 4 bases to trimming and J lost 4 bases; unmatched junction nucleotides: 7. The CDR3: CASSSAGTEYNEQFF. The CDR3 DNA sequence: TGTGCCAGCAGCTCCGCCGGGACAGAATACAATGAGCAGTTCTTC. Variable domain in full (rest from reference TRBV7-8 and TRBJ2-1): GAGVSQSPRYKVAKRGQDVALRCDPISGHVSLFWYQQALGQGPEFLTYFQNEAQLDKSGLPSDRFFAERPEGSVSTLKIQRTQQEDSAVYLCASSSAGTEYNEQFFGPGTRLTVL.

The CDR3 DNA is TGTGCCAGCAGCTTTCAGACAGGTGGCTACACCTTC. This gives the protein CASSFQTGGYTF. This chain connects TRBV7-2 to TRBJ1-2; possibly TRBD1 for D (6 bases). The CDR3 consists of 12 residues. V shed 3 bases and J shed 7 bases, with 9 bases lying between them. The germline CDR1 and CDR2 sequences are SGHTA and FQGNSA.

This chain links TRBV7-9 with TRBJ1-5, with 10 nucleotides matching TRBD1. The CDR3 is 16 residues long. With 4 bases clipped from V and 4 bases from J, the junction kept 7 bases outside the gene matches. Germline V gives CDR1 SEHNR, CDR2 FQNEAQ (reference sequence). CDR3 nucleotide sequence: TGTGCCAGCAGCTCAGAGACAGGGGGCGGGAATCAGCCCCAGCATTTT. It is translated as CASSSETGGGNQPQHF.

CDR3 sequence reads: CASSSGSRIVDEQYF. The CDR3 DNA sequence: TGTGCCAGCAGCTCCGGGTCTCGGATCGTCGACGAGCAGTACTTC. V and J are TRBV5-5 and TRBJ2-7, with unresolved D. Germline CDR1 and CDR2: SGHKS and YYEKEE (reference sequence). The CDR3 contains 15 residues. V was trimmed by 3 bases and J by 5 bases, leaving 18 bases between them.

Here the CDR3 DNA reads TGTGCCTGGAGAAGGACCTTGAACACTGAAGCTTTCTTT. Protein sequence: CAWRRTLNTEAFF. The V call is TRBV30, the J call TRBJ1-1; unclear D gene. The germline V gene has CDR1 GTSNPN and CDR2 SVGIG (reference sequence). The CDR3 has 13 amino acids. Trimming removed 3 bases at V and 0 bases at J, with 8 bases between. Full variable domain (outside the CDR3, taken from reference TRBV30 and TRBJ1-1): SQTIHQWPATLVQPVGSPLSLECTVEGTSNPNLYWYRQAAGRGLQLLFYSVGIGQISSEVPQNLSASRPQDRQFILSSKKLLLSDSGFYLCAWRRTLNTEAFFGQGTRLTVV.

The rearrangement joins TRBV10-2 to TRBJ2-3; the match to TRBD2 covers 8 bases. V dropped 2 bases and J dropped 6; count of bases not matched to a gene: 4. CDR3 length: 14 residues. Germline assignment: CDR1 WSHSY and CDR2 SAAADI. CDR3 amino acids: CASSEGLAVDTQYF. As DNA, the CDR3 is TGCGCCAGCAGTGAGGGACTAGCAGTGGATACGCAGTATTTT.

The sample holds one count of this clone. CDR3 sequence (DNA): TGTGCCAGCAGTACGCCGGCCAACGCCTTGTACGAGCAGTACTTC. It encodes CASSTPANALYEQYF. V is TRBV6-5 and J is TRBJ2-7; no firm D call. From germline, CDR1 is MNHEY and CDR2 SVGAGI. CDR3 length: 15 residues. The V gene lost 5 bases and the J gene lost 4 bases, with 18 bases spanning the gap.

The gene calls are TRBV7-9 and TRBJ1-1; possibly TRBD1 for D (6 bases). Germline loops: CDR1 SEHNR, CDR2 FQNEAQ (reference sequence). The V gene lost 1 base and the J gene lost 5 bases, with 14 bases spanning the gap. The CDR3 has 15 residues. The CDR3 is CASSLVQGIRTEAFF. CDR3 nucleotide sequence: TGTGCCAGCAGCTTAGTACAGGGCATAAGGACTGAAGCTTTCTTT.

The V call is TRBV5-4, the J call TRBJ2-5; 7 positions agree with TRBD1. CDR1 and CDR2 (germline): SGHNT, YYREEE (reference sequence). The CDR3 has 13 amino acids. Trimming took 6 bases from V and 3 from J; bases not matched to a gene: 5. CDR3 DNA: TGTGCCAGCAACAGACAGGGAAAAGAGACCCAGTACTTC. Its protein is CASNRQGKETQYF.

V is TRBV11-2 and J is TRBJ2-5; 12 bases match TRBD2. CDR3 size: 17 residues. CDR1 and CDR2 (germline): SGHAT, FQNNGV. Trimming took 5 bases from V and 4 from J; bases not matched to a gene: 11. For the CDR3, the DNA is TGTGCCAGCAGCCAAAATCCTAGCGGGGGGGCAGGAGAGACCCAGTACTTC. Its translation: CASSQNPSGGAGETQYF.

This clone was counted only a few times. The chain links TRBV6-5 to TRBJ2-3, with 14 bases that match TRBD2. Trimming took 4 bases from V and 7 from J; bases not matched to a gene: 7. The CDR3 is 16 residues long. CDR1 and CDR2 (germline): MNHEY, SVGAGI. The CDR3 spells CASSSTSGGARYTQYF. CDR3 bases: TGTGCCAGCAGTTCGACTAGCGGGGGGGCCCGGTATACGCAGTATTTT.

This clone was counted once. This chain joins TRBV7-6 and TRBJ1-1, with D maybe TRBD1 (5 bases). Trimming removed 5 bases from V and 1 base from J, with 11 bases in between. Germline CDR1 is SGHVS and CDR2 is FNYEAQ. This CDR3 spans 14 amino acids. This CDR3 reads CASSLKDRNTEAFF. CDR3 nucleotides: TGTGCCAGCAGCCTAAAAGACAGGAACACTGAAGCTTTCTTT.

V is TRBV3-1 (or the pseudogene TRBV3-2) and J is TRBJ1-3, with no clear D. The length of the CDR3 is 15 residues. V lost 2 bases, J lost 7 bases, and 15 bases lay in between. CDR1 LGHDT and CDR2 YNNKEL come from the germline V gene (reference sequence). CDR3 in amino acids: CASSQRAELRNTIYF. CDR3 DNA: TGTGCCAGCAGCCAAAGGGCAGAGTTGAGGAACACCATATATTTT.

The J gene is TRBJ2-5, the V gene TRBV6-2 or TRBV6-3; D may correspond to TRBD1 or TRBD2 (5 bases each). The V gene lost 3 bases and the J gene lost 1 base, with 24 bases spanning the gap. CDR3 length equals 19 residues. Looked up from germline, CDR1 is MNHEY and CDR2 is SVGEGT. DNA for the CDR3: TGTGCCAGCAGTTATTTGGCGGGTGGTTTCAGGGCCCTCCAAGAGACCCAGTACTTC. It is translated as CASSYLAGGFRALQETQYF.

This chain joins TRBV7-9 and TRBJ2-5, with D hard to call. This CDR3 spans 12 amino acids. V was cut by 1 base and J by 5 bases, with 5 bases left in between. The germline CDR1 and CDR2 sequences are SEHNR and FQNEAQ (reference sequence). The DNA for the CDR3 is TGTGCCAGCAGCTTAGGGCGGGAGACCCAGTACTTC. Translation gives CASSLGRETQYF.

This clone occurred once. This sequence joins TRBV19 and TRBJ2-7, with a possible D match to TRBD1 (6 bases). V was trimmed by 3 bases and J by 4 bases, leaving 13 bases between them. Germline V gene sequence: CDR1 LNHDA, CDR2 SQIVND (reference sequence). The CDR3 loop spans 14 amino acids. CDR3 sequence: CASSIRPDRYEQYF. CDR3 bases: TGTGCCAGTAGTATCCGACCCGACAGGTACGAGCAGTACTTC.

Only one count was recorded for this clone. The chain uses TRBV5-1 and TRBJ2-5; D is possibly TRBD1 (6 bases). CDR3 length: 15 residues. Trimming pared 4 bases from V and 3 bases from J, leaving 16 bases between. CDR1 SGHRS and CDR2 YFSETQ come from the germline V gene. CDR3 coding DNA: TGCGCCAGCAGCACCCAGACAGGACGAGAAGAGACCCAGTACTTC. Amino acids: CASSTQTGREETQYF.

The chain links TRBV5-5 to TRBJ1-1; D remains unclear. This CDR3 is built from 14 residues. V lost 2 bases and J 1 base, leaving 9 bases between the germline ends. The V gene's germline CDR1 is SGHKS and CDR2 YYEKEE (reference sequence). CDR3 bases: TGTGCCAGCAGCTTTCTCGCAGGGAACACTGAAGCTTTCTTT. This gives the protein CASSFLAGNTEAFF.

The chain is built from TRBV9 and TRBJ2-1; D not resolved. Germline loops: CDR1 SGDLS, CDR2 YYNGEE. Trimming pared 2 bases from V and 0 bases from J, leaving 6 bases between. The CDR3 is 14 residues long. The CDR3 protein is CASSVYSSYNEQFF. DNA for the CDR3: TGTGCCAGCAGCGTTTACAGCTCCTACAATGAGCAGTTCTTC.

The chain is built from TRBV6-5 and TRBJ2-7; the D is unclear. The CDR3 runs 14 residues. The V and J ends lost 6 bases and 5 bases respectively, with 17 bases between them. From germline, CDR1 is MNHEY and CDR2 SVGAGI. CDR3 bases: TGTGCCAGCAGGAGAGACAATTCAGTAAACGAGCAGTACTTC. Encoded protein: CASRRDNSVNEQYF.

The chain couples TRBV30 to TRBJ1-2, with a tentative D call TRBD1 (6 bases). Looked up from germline, CDR1 is GTSNPN and CDR2 is SVGIG (reference sequence). The V end lost 3 bases, the J end lost 5 bases, and 13 bases lay between the germline ends. This CDR3 spans 13 amino acids. DNA of the CDR3: TGTGCCTGGAGCATGACAGGTTCTTATGGCTACACCTTC. This sequence encodes CAWSMTGSYGYTF. The full variable domain, in which reference TRBV30 and TRBJ1-2 provide the parts outside the CDR3, is SQTIHQWPATLVQPVGSPLSLECTVEGTSNPNLYWYRQAAGRGLQLLFYSVGIGQISSEVPQNLSASRPQDRQFILSSKKLLLSDSGFYLCAWSMTGSYGYTFGSGTRLTVV.